This record looks at one T cell receptor (beta chain) sequence and its context. V shed 3 bases, J shed 6 bases, and the junction held 4 bases outside the gene matches. Germline assignment: CDR1 SSHAT and CDR2 FNYEAQ (reference sequence). The CDR3 runs 15 residues. The data were taken from a study of T cell changes during pregnancy in multiple sclerosis. Assay: immunoSEQ multiplex PCR; the TCRdb copy retains only in-frame clones and omits some. The table lists 39,000 or so clones, 90% of them singletons. The chain has TRBV7-7 and TRBJ2-2; 10 bases map to TRBD2. The sample here was CD8+ T cells from peripheral blood mononuclear cells, taken in the first trimester of pregnancy. The receptor was derived from a female donor with multiple sclerosis, enrolled in a pregnancy study. The CDR3 spells CASSFGTSAAGELFF. In DNA, the CDR3 is TGTGCCAGCAGCTTCGGGACTAGCGCCGCCGGGGAGCTGTTTTTT.